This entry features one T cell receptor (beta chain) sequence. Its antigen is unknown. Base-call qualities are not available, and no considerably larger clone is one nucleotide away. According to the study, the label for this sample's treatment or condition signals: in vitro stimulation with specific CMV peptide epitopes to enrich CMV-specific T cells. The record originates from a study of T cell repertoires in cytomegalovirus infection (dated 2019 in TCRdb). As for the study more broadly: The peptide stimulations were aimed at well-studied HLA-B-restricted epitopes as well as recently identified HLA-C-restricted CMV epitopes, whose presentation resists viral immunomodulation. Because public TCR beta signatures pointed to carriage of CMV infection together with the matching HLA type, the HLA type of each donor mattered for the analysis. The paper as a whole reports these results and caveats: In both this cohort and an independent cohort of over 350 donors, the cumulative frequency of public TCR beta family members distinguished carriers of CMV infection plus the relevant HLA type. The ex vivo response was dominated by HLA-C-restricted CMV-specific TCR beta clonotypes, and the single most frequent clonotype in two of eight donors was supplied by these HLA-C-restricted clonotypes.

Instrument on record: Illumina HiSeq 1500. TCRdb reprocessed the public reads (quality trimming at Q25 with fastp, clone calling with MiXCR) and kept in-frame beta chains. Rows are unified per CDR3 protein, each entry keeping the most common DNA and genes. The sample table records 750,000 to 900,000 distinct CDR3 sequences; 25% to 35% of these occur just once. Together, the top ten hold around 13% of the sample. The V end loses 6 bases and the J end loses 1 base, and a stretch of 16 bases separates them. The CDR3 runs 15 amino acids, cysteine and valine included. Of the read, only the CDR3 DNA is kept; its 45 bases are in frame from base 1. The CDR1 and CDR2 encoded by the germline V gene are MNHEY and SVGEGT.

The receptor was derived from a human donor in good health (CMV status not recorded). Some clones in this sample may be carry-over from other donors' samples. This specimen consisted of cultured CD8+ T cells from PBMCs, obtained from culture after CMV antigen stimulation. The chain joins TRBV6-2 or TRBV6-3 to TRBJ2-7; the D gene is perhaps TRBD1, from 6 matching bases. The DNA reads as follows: TGTGCCAGCAGACAAACCAGGGGCCGTTCCTACGAGCAGTACGTC. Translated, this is CASRQTRGRSYEQYV.